Listed here are 3 T cell receptor beta chains from one sample, sequenced in a study of cytomegalovirus exposure and HLA in healthy donors (dated by TCRdb to about 2017). Receptor amplification or capture employed the immunoSEQ multiplex PCR assay. For the multiplex PCR, a mixture combining 60 forward primers for TCR Vbeta segments and 13 reverse primers for TCR Jbeta segments was used. TCRdb carries this immuneACCESS record with in-frame sequences only. Its versions omit some clonotypes, under half of them owing to an unresolved V gene in the studies checked, with the rest unexplained. This sample is represented by 110,000 or so clones; under 85% of them were singletons. Clones ranked in the top ten supply around 1.2% of the sample. The specimen was PBMCs. The receptors come from a man aged 25-45 years in good health and CMV-seronegative.

The rearrangement links TRBV6-6 to TRBJ2-2, with D perhaps matching TRBD1 (5 bases). The CDR3 runs to 16 residues. V was pared by 4 bases and J by 0 bases, with 12 bases between. CDR1 and CDR2 (germline): MNHNY, SVGAGI (reference sequence). The CDR3 sequence: CASSLKTETNTGELFF. The CDR3 DNA sequence: TGTGCCAGCAGTTTAAAGACAGAAACGAACACCGGGGAGCTGTTTTTT.

This chain connects TRBV9 to TRBJ2-3; the match to TRBD1 covers 8 bases. Germline CDR1 is SGDLS and CDR2 is YYNGEE. Trimming took 3 bases from V and 4 from J; bases not matched to a gene: 7. This CDR3 is 15 amino acids long. The CDR3 DNA follows: TGTGCCAGCAGCGGACAGGGGTTAAGGGCAGATACGCAGTATTTT. Protein: CASSGQGLRADTQYF. Full variable domain (outside the CDR3, taken from reference TRBV9 and TRBJ2-3): DSGVTQTPKHLITATGQRVTLRCSPRSGDLSVYWYQQSLDQGLQFLIQYYNGEERAKGNILERFSAQQFPDLHSELNLSSLELGDSALYFCASSGQGLRADTQYFGPGTRLTVL.

The chain has TRBV6-5 and TRBJ2-7; 7 bases match TRBD1. There are 14 residues in the CDR3. The V segment lost 2 bases and the J segment 2 bases; nucleotides outside the gene matches: 3. CDR1 and CDR2 from the germline V gene are MNHEY and SVGAGI. For the CDR3, the DNA is TGTGCCAGCAGTTACGGGGACAGCACCTACGAGCAGTACTTC. Encoded protein: CASSYGDSTYEQYF.